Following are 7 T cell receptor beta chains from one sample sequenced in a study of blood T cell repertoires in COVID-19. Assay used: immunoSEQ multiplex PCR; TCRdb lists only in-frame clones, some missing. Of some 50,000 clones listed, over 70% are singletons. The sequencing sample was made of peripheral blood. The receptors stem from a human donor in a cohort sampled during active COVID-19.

CDR3 amino acids: CASSQVEDRVYEQYF. The CDR3 DNA sequence: TGTGCCAGCAGCCAGGTAGAGGACAGGGTCTACGAGCAGTACTTC. This chain links TRBV4-2 with TRBJ2-7; 8 positions match TRBD1. Germline V gene data show CDR1 as LGHNA and CDR2 as YNFKEQ. The CDR3 spans 15 residues. Unmatched junction bases numbered 7, after V lost 3 bases and J lost 3 bases.

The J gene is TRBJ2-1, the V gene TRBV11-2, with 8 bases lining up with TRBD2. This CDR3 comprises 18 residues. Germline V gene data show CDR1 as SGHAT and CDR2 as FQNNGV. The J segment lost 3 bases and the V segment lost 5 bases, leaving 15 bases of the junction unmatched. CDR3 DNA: TGTGCCAGCAGCCTCCGGGAATCACGGGAGGGCGTCTACAATGAGCAGTTCTTC. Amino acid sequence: CASSLRESREGVYNEQFF. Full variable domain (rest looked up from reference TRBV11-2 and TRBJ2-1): EAGVAQSPRYKIIEKRQSVAFWCNPISGHATLYWYQQILGQGPKLLIQFQNNGVVDDSQLPKDRFSAERLKGVDSTLKIQPAKLEDSAVYLCASSLRESREGVYNEQFFGPGTRLTVL.

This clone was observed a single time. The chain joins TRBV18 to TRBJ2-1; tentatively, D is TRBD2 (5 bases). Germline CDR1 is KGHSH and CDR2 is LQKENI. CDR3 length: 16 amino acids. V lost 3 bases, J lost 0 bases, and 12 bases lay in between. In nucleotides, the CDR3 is TGTGCCAGCTCACCTAGCGTGATCAGCTCCTACAATGAGCAGTTCTTC. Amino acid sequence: CASSPSVISSYNEQFF.

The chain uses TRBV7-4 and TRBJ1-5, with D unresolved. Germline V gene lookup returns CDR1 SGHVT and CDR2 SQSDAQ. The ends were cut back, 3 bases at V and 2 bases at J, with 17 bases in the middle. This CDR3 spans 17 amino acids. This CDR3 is CASSFAQTTVGNQPQHF. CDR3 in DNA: TGTGCCAGCAGCTTCGCACAGACCACGGTGGGCAATCAGCCCCAGCATTTT.

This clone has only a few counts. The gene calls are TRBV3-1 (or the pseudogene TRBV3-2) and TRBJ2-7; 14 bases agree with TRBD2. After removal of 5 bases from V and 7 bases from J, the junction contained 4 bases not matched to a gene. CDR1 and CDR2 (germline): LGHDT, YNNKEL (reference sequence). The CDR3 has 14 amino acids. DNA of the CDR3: TGTGCCAGCAGCAGCGGACTAGCGGGAGGAGAGCAGTACTTC. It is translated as CASSSGLAGGEQYF.

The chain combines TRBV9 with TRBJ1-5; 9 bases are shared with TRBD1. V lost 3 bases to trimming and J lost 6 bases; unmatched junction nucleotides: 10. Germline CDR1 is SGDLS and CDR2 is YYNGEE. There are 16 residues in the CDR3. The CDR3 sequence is CASSETTGGKGQPQHF. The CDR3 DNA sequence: TGTGCCAGCAGCGAAACCACAGGGGGCAAGGGTCAGCCCCAGCATTTT.

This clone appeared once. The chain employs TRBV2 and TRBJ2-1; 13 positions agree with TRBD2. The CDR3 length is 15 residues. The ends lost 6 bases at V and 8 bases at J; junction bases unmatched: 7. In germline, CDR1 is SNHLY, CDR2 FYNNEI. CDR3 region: CASRPLAGGSHEQFF. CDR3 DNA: TGTGCCAGCAGGCCACTAGCGGGAGGGTCCCATGAGCAGTTCTTC.